Shown below are 23 T cell receptor beta chains from a single sample sequenced in a study of identical twins. TCRdb reprocessed the 5' RACE reads via MiXCR and lists one record per CDR3 protein. The sample has 260,000 or so distinct CDR3 sequences, 7.5% seen once. The sample was also linked to a second study, of yellow fever vaccine responses in identical twins.

The sample comprised CD8+ T cells sorted from blood. Receptors were obtained from a woman aged 18-35 years in good health.

This clonotype was recorded at least ten times. The chain couples TRBV7-3 to TRBJ2-7; 8 bases agree with TRBD2. J lost 2 bases, V lost 2 bases, and 5 bases had no gene match. Per germline, CDR1 SGHTA and CDR2 FQGTGA. CDR3 size: 15 residues. CDR3 DNA sequence: TGTGCCAGCAGCTTACGAGCGGGAGATGCCTACGAGCAGTACTTC. It is translated as CASSLRAGDAYEQYF.

This clonotype showed up many times. The chain is built from TRBV27 and TRBJ2-7; 8 positions agree with TRBD2. Germline values: CDR1 MNHEY, CDR2 SMNVEV (reference sequence). The J segment lost 7 bases and the V segment lost 5 bases, leaving 22 bases of the junction unmatched. The CDR3 totals 18 residues. CDR3 sequence reads: CASSPLYDPTGGPREQYF. CDR3 bases: TGTGCCAGCAGTCCGCTATACGACCCCACGGGAGGGCCGCGGGAGCAGTACTTC.

This clonotype was detected a few times. Written as DNA, the CDR3 is TGTGCCAGCAGCATCAAGAACACTGAAGCTTTCTTT. Protein product: CASSIKNTEAFF. The V call is TRBV7-9, the J call TRBJ1-1; D gene uncertain. The CDR3 runs 12 residues. Germline V gives CDR1 SEHNR, CDR2 FQNEAQ (reference sequence). The V and J ends lost 5 bases and 1 base respectively, with 5 bases between them.

Turning to this clonotype: This may stem from a read error, because a much larger clone lies one nucleotide away. The chain combines TRBV6-5 with TRBJ2-5, with D possibly matching TRBD1 (6 bases). Germline values: CDR1 MNHEY, CDR2 SVGAGI. The CDR3 length is 14 residues. The V and J ends lost 2 bases and 5 bases respectively, with 12 bases between them. The CDR3 reads CASSYGQGHETQYF. CDR3 bases: TGTGCCAGCAGTTACGGTCAGGGACATGAGACCCAGTACTTC.

The sample holds a few counts of this clonotype. The chain joins TRBV7-9 to TRBJ2-7; 9 positions agree with TRBD1. The J segment lost 7 bases and the V segment lost 0 bases, leaving 4 bases of the junction unmatched. The CDR3 is 14 residues long. CDR1 and CDR2 (germline): SEHNR, FQNEAQ (reference sequence). The CDR3 loop is CASSLAQGAREQYF. CDR3 nucleotides: TGTGCCAGCAGCTTAGCACAGGGGGCGAGAGAGCAGTACTTC. The full variable domain, its missing parts supplied by reference TRBV7-9 and TRBJ2-7, is DTGVSQNPRHKITKRGQNVTFRCDPISEHNRLYWYRQTLGQGPEFLTYFQNEAQLEKSRLLSDRFSAERPKGSFSTLEIQRTEQGDSAMYLCASSLAQGAREQYFGPGTRLTVT.

This chain links TRBV6-1 with TRBJ1-2; D is unclear. The germline V gene has CDR1 MNHNS and CDR2 SASEGT. This CDR3 is built from 15 residues. The germline V and J ends were trimmed by 2 bases and 0 bases, with 10 bases remaining between them. DNA of the CDR3: TGTGCCAGCAGTGAATCTTCGGGGACTAACTATGGCTACACCTTC. Protein sequence: CASSESSGTNYGYTF.

In this sample, this clonotype turned up many times. J is TRBJ2-1 and V is TRBV12-3 or TRBV12-4; 7 positions agree with TRBD1. The CDR3 has 15 residues. Trimming at V came to 1 base and at J to 9 bases, leaving 9 bases not matched to a gene. The CDR3 bases are TGTGCCAGCAGTTTAGTCGCAGGGGGTGCGGGTGAGCAGTTCTTC. Its protein product is CASSLVAGGAGEQFF.

This clonotype was seen only a few times. The rearrangement joins TRBV6-5 to TRBJ1-3, with D hard to call. CDR1 and CDR2 (germline): MNHEY, SVGAGI. The CDR3 is 11 amino acids. V was shortened by 4 bases and J by 4 bases, with 2 bases between the two germline ends. CDR3 sequence reads: CASSFGNTIYF. CDR3 DNA: TGTGCCAGCAGTTTCGGAAACACCATATATTTT.

V usage is TRBV7-8 and J usage is TRBJ2-7; D might be TRBD1 (5 bases). V lost 1 base and J 0 bases, leaving 10 bases between the germline ends. This CDR3 has 15 residues. CDR1 is SGHVS, CDR2 FQNEAQ, per germline. The CDR3 here is CASSLDWGSSYEQYF. As DNA, the CDR3 is TGTGCCAGCAGCTTAGATTGGGGCTCCTCCTACGAGCAGTACTTC.

J is TRBJ1-2 and V is TRBV29-1, with D perhaps matching TRBD1 (5 bases). The V gene's germline CDR1 is SQVTM and CDR2 ANQGSEA. V was trimmed by 7 bases and J by 1 base, leaving 13 bases between them. The CDR3 has 13 amino acids. CDR3 bases: TGCAGCGGCAGGGACGGAATTAACTATGGCTACACCTTC. It codes for CSGRDGINYGYTF.

In its sample, this clonotype was seen many times. The chain recombines TRBV20-1 with TRBJ2-5; D is possibly TRBD1 (6 bases). The CDR3 runs 16 residues. Germline values: CDR1 DFQATT, CDR2 SNEGSKA (reference sequence). The V gene lost 0 bases and the J gene lost 5 bases, with 19 bases spanning the gap. CDR3 region: CSARDPQTGFSETQYF. For the CDR3, the DNA is TGCAGTGCTAGAGACCCACAGACAGGCTTTAGCGAGACCCAGTACTTC.

The chain joins TRBV7-6 to TRBJ2-1; D possibly matches TRBD1 or TRBD2 (5 bases each). The CDR3 length is 13 residues. V shed 7 bases and J shed 7 bases, with 14 bases lying between them. In germline, CDR1 is SGHVS, CDR2 FNYEAQ. The CDR3 DNA reads as TGTGCCAGCATGGGGGTCTCGGGGAATGAGCAGTTCTTC. Residues: CASMGVSGNEQFF.

V and J are TRBV9 and TRBJ2-1; D unclear. CDR1 is SGDLS, CDR2 YYNGEE, per germline. V shed 0 bases and J shed 6 bases, with 10 bases lying between them. The CDR3 is made up of 14 amino acids. CDR3: CASSVDSRGNEQFF. The CDR3 nucleotides are TGTGCCAGCAGCGTAGATTCTCGTGGCAATGAGCAGTTCTTC.

This clonotype turned up a few times. The chain uses TRBV7-8 and TRBJ2-2, with D maybe TRBD2 (6 bases). The V gene's germline CDR1 is SGHVS and CDR2 FQNEAQ. The CDR3 loop spans 19 amino acids. V gave up 2 bases and J gave up 1 base, with 20 bases separating them. DNA of the CDR3: TGTGCCAGCAGCTTAAGGAGGGCCGTAGGGGATTTGAACACCGGGGAGCTGTTTTTT. It is translated as CASSLRRAVGDLNTGELFF.

This clonotype occurred a few times. The chain couples TRBV27 to TRBJ2-7; D is ambiguous. The CDR3 covers 11 residues. Trimming took 8 bases from V and 3 from J, leaving 8 bases between them. CDR1 MNHEY and CDR2 SMNVEV come from the germline V gene (reference sequence). The chain's CDR3 is CASGISYEQYF. In DNA form, the CDR3 reads TGTGCCAGCGGAATTAGCTACGAGCAGTACTTC.

Many counts were recorded for this clonotype. The rearrangement links TRBV12-3 or TRBV12-4 to TRBJ2-5; no reliable D call. The V end lost 3 bases, the J end lost 5 bases, and 7 bases lay between the germline ends. The CDR3 is 12 amino acids. CDR3 region: CASSFGWETQYF. In DNA form, the CDR3 reads TGTGCCAGCAGTTTCGGGTGGGAGACCCAGTACTTC.

The genes are TRBV24-1 and TRBJ1-5; 7 bases align to TRBD1. V lost 3 bases, J lost 0 bases, and 1 base stayed unmatched. The CDR3 spans 15 residues. Germline CDR1 and CDR2: KGHDR and SFDVKD. CDR3 nucleotides: TGTGCCACCAGTGATCGACAGGGTAGCAATCAGCCCCAGCATTTT. Translating gives CATSDRQGSNQPQHF.

This clonotype was seen ten or more times. This chain connects TRBV5-6 to TRBJ2-1; D remains unclear. The CDR3 consists of 10 residues. The ends were cut back, 5 bases at V and 9 bases at J, with 6 bases in the middle. Germline V gene lookup returns CDR1 SGHDT and CDR2 YYEEEE. The CDR3 is CASSGVEQFF. CDR3 in DNA: TGTGCCAGCAGTGGCGTTGAGCAGTTCTTC.

This clonotype showed up just a few times. This chain uses TRBV27 with TRBJ2-1; D remains ambiguous. CDR3 length: 16 residues. The V end was cut by 0 bases, the J end by 6 bases, with 15 bases between. The germline gives CDR1 MNHEY, CDR2 SMNVEV (reference sequence). The CDR3 DNA follows: TGTGCCAGCAGTTTATCCCCCTACCGATCGGCCAATGAGCAGTTCTTC. It codes for CASSLSPYRSANEQFF.

This clonotype was seen a handful of times. The chain has TRBV27 and TRBJ2-3, with D perhaps given as TRBD1 or TRBD2 (6 bases each). Trimming pared 5 bases from V and 3 bases from J, leaving 12 bases between. Germline V gene data show CDR1 as MNHEY and CDR2 as SMNVEV (reference sequence). This CDR3 is built from 14 residues. This chain's CDR3 is CASSLRGGTDTQYF. Written as DNA, the CDR3 is TGTGCCAGCAGTCTTCGAGGGGGGACAGATACGCAGTATTTT.

J is TRBJ2-1 and V is TRBV19; D remains unclear. The CDR3 covers 15 residues. The germline gives CDR1 LNHDA, CDR2 SQIVND (reference sequence). V was cut by 5 bases and J by 0 bases, with 11 bases left in between. The CDR3 here is CASSHTESSYNEQFF. As DNA, the CDR3 is TGTGCCAGTAGTCACACAGAGAGCTCCTACAATGAGCAGTTCTTC. Full variable domain (rest looked up from reference TRBV19 and TRBJ2-1): DGGITQSPKYLFRKEGQNVTLSCEQNLNHDAMYWYRQDPGQGLRLIYYSQIVNDFQKGDIAEGYSVSREKKESFPLTVTSAQKNPTAFYLCASSHTESSYNEQFFGPGTRLTVL.

There are a few counts of this clonotype. The V and J genes are TRBV7-8 and TRBJ2-2, with 9 positions matching TRBD2. V lost 4 bases and J lost 5; bases outside the gene matches: 5. The V gene's germline CDR1 is SGHVS and CDR2 FQNEAQ. The CDR3 loop spans 15 amino acids. DNA for the CDR3: TGTGCCAGCAGCTCCGGTGCGGGGGGGACCGGGGAGCTGTTTTTT. The encoded protein is CASSSGAGGTGELFF.

This clonotype has a handful of counts. V and J are TRBV5-1 and TRBJ2-7, with D tentatively TRBD2 (5 bases). Germline V lookup: CDR1 SGHRS, CDR2 YFSETQ. Trimming removed 0 bases from V and 1 base from J, with 8 bases in between. The CDR3 totals 14 residues. CDR3 coding DNA: TGCGCCAGCAGCTTGGAGCCGGGGTCCTACGAGCAGTACGTC. This encodes CASSLEPGSYEQYV.